This T cell receptor (beta chain) was recovered during a study of regulatory T cells in long-lasting Graves disease. Deletions cut 6 bases from V and 7 bases from J, with 16 bases between. The CDR3 has 14 residues. Time point in this sample: newly diagnosed GD, antithyroid drugs for less than 3 months. The TCR library was made from RNA that had been extracted from PBMCs in TRIzol. Combining iRepertoire HTBI primers with Arm-PCR of CDR3 regions, the authors built TCR beta libraries. One entry per CDR3 protein, called by TCRdb with MiXCR from the multiplex PCR reads. Of about 470,000 distinct CDR3 sequences listed, around 15% were seen once; the top ten hold 9% to 15%. This same sample was also part of a study on T cells in Graves' hyperthyroidism and ophthalmopathy. This second study says: Most thyroid clonotypes with frequency above 0.001 were detected in blood. A 13 V-J model separated ophthalmopathy from stable hyperthyroidism.

The source is a man between 35 and 55 years old with Graves disease. The V call is TRBV12-3 or TRBV12-4, the J call TRBJ2-4, with D perhaps given as TRBD1 or TRBD2 (5 bases each). Material: peripheral blood mononuclear cells (PBMCs), obtained at new diagnosis, from a patient treated with antithyroid drugs. CDR3: CASSPGLGVNIQYF. The CDR3 nucleotides are TGTGCCAGCAGCCCCGGACTGGGGGTGAACATTCAGTACTTC.